This T cell receptor (beta chain) was profiled in a study of blood T cell repertoires in COVID-19. CDR3 length: 15 amino acids. Germline CDR1 reads SGHTA; CDR2 reads FQGTGA. Trimming removed 5 bases from V and 3 bases from J, with 14 bases in between. This clone has only one observation. Only in-frame clones appear in the TCRdb table, and some are missing; sequencing was by immunoSEQ multiplex PCR. The top ten clones hold 5.2% of a sample with approximately 310,000 clones, around 90% of them seen once. This receptor was obtained from a man in his sixties who had recovered from COVID-19. This chain connects TRBV7-3 to TRBJ2-1; D is possibly TRBD1 (7 bases). The sequenced sample was PBMCs or T cells enriched from blood (not recorded which). The CDR3 is CASSPQGGLYNEQFF. The DNA of the CDR3 is TGTGCCAGCAGCCCTCAGGGGGGACTCTACAATGAGCAGTTCTTC.